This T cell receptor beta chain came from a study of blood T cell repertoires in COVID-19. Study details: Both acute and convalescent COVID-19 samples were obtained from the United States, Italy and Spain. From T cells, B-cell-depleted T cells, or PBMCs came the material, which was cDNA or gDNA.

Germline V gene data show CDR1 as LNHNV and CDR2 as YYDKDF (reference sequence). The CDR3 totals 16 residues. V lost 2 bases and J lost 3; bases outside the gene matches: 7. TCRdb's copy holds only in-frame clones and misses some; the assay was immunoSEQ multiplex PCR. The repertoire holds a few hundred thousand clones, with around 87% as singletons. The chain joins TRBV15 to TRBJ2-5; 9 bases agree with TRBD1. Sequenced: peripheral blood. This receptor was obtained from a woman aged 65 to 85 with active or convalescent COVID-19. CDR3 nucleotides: TGTGCCACCAGCAGATTCCGACAGGGGGGTAAAGAGACCCAGTACTTC. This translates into CATSRFRQGGKETQYF.